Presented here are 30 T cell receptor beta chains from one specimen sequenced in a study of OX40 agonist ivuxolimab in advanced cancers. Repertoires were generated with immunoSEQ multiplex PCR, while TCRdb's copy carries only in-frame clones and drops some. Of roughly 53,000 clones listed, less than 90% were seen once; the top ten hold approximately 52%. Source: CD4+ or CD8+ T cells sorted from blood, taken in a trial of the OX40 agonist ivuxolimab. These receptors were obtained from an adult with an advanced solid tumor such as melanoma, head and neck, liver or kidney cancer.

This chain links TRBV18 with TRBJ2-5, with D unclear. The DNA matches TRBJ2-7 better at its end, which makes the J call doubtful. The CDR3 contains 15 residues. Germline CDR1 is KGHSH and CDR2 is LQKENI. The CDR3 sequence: CASSPRYSSTYEQYF. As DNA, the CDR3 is TGTGCCAGCTCACCACGCTACAGCTCGACCTACGAGCAGTACTTC.

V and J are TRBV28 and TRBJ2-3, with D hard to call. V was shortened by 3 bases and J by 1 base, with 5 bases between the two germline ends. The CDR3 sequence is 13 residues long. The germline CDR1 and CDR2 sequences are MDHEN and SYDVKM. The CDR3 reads CASSFPGTDTQYF. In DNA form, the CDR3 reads TGTGCCAGCAGTTTCCCGGGCACAGATACGCAGTATTTT.

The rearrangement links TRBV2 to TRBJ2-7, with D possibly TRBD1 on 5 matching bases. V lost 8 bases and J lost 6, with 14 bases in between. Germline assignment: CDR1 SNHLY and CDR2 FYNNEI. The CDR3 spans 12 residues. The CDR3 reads CASGRVGPEQYF. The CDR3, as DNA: TGTGCCAGCGGCAGGGTGGGTCCCGAGCAGTACTTC.

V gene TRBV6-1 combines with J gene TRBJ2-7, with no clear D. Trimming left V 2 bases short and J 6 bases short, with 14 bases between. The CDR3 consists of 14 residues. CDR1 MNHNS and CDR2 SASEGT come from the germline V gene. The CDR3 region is CASSEQPLSREQYF. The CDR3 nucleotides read TGTGCCAGCAGTGAACAGCCACTATCACGCGAGCAGTACTTC.

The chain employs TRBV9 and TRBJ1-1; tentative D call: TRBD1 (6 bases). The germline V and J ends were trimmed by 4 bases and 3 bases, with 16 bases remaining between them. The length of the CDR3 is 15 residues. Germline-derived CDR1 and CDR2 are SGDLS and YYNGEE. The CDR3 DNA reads TGTGCCAGCAGCCCCCGCGAGTGGACAGACACTGAAGCTTTCTTT. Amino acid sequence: CASSPREWTDTEAFF.

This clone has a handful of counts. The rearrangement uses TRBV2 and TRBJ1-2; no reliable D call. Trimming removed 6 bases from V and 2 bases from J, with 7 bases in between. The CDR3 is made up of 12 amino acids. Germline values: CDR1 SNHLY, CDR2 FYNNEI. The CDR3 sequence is CASRDPNYGYTF. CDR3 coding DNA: TGTGCCAGCAGGGATCCCAACTATGGCTACACCTTC.

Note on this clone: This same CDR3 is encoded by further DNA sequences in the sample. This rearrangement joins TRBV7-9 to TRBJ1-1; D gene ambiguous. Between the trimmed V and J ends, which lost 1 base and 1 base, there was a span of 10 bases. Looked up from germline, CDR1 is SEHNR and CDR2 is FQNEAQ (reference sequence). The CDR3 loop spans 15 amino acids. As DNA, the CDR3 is TGTGCCAGCAGCTTAGGCGGCAGCCCGAACACTGAAGCTTTCTTT. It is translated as CASSLGGSPNTEAFF.

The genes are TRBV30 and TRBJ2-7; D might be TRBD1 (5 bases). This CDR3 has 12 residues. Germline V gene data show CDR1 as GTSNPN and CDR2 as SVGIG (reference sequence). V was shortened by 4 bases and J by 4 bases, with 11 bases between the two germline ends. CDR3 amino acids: CAWNPSGYEQYF. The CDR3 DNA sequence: TGTGCCTGGAATCCGTCAGGGTACGAGCAGTACTTC.

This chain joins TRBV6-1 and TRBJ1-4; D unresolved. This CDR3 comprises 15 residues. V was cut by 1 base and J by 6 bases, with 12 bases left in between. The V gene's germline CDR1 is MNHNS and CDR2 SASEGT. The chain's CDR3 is CASSEDSGLYEKLFF. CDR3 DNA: TGTGCCAGCAGTGAAGACTCCGGACTATATGAAAAACTGTTTTTT.

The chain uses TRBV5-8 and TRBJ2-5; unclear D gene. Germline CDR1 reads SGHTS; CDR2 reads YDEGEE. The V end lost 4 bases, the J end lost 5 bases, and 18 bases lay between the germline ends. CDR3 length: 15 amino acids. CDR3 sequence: CASSPQTRSIETQYF. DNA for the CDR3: TGTGCCAGCAGCCCCCAAACCCGGAGTATTGAGACCCAGTACTTC.

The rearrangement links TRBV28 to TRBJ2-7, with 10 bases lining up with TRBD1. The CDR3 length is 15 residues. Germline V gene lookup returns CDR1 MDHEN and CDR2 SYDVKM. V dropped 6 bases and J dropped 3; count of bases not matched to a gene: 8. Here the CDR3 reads CASSTTGQGHYEQYF. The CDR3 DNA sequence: TGTGCCAGCAGCACGACGGGACAGGGGCACTACGAGCAGTACTTC.

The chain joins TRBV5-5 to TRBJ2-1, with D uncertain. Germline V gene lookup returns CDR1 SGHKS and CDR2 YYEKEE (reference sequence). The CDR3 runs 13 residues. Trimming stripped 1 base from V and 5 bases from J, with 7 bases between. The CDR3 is CASSLTGHNEQFF. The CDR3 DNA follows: TGTGCCAGCAGCTTGACCGGTCACAATGAGCAGTTCTTC.

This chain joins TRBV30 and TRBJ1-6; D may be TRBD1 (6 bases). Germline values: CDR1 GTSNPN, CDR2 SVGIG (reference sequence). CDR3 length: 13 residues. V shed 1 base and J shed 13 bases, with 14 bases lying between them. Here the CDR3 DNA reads TGTGCCTGGAGTGCTCACGAGGACAGTCCCCTCCACTTT. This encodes CAWSAHEDSPLHF.

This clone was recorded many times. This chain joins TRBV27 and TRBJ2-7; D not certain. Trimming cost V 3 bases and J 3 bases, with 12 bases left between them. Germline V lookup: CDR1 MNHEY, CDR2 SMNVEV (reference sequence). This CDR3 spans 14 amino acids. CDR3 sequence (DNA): TGTGCCAGCAGTTTTCTTGGCGATGGCTACGAGCAGTACTTC. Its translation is CASSFLGDGYEQYF.

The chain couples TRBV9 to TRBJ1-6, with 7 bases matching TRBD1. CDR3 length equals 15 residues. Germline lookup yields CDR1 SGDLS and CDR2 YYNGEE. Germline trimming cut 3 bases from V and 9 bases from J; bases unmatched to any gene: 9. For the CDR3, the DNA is TGTGCCAGCAGCGGACAGGGAGAAACTGGTTCACCCCTCCACTTT. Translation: CASSGQGETGSPLHF. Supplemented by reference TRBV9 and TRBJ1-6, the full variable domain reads DSGVTQTPKHLITATGQRVTLRCSPRSGDLSVYWYQQSLDQGLQFLIQYYNGEERAKGNILERFSAQQFPDLHSELNLSSLELGDSALYFCASSGQGETGSPLHFGNGTRLTVT.

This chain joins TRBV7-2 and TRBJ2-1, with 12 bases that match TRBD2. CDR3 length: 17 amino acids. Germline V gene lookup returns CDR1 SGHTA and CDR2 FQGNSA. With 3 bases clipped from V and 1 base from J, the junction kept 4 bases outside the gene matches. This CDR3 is CASSLRTSGESYNEQFF. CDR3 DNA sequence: TGTGCCAGCAGCTTGAGGACTAGCGGGGAATCCTACAATGAGCAGTTCTTC.

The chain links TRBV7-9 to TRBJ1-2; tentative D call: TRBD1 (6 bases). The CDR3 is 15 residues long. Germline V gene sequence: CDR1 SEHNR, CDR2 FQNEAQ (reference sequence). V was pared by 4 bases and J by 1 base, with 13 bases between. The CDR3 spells CASSSLGGFNYGYTF. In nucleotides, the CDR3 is TGTGCCAGCAGCTCCCTAGGGGGGTTTAACTATGGCTACACCTTC.

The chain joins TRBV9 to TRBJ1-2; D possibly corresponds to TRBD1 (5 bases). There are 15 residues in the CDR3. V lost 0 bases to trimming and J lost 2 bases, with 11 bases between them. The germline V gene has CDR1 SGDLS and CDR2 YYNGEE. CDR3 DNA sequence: TGTGCCAGCAGCGTAGACCAGGGTAGGAACTATGGCTACACCTTC. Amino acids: CASSVDQGRNYGYTF.

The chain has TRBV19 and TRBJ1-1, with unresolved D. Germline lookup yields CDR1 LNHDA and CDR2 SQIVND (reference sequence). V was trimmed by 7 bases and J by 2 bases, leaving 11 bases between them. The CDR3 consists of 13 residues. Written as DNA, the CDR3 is TGTGCCAGTACCGCGAAGCGTAACACTGAAGCTTTCTTT. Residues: CASTAKRNTEAFF.

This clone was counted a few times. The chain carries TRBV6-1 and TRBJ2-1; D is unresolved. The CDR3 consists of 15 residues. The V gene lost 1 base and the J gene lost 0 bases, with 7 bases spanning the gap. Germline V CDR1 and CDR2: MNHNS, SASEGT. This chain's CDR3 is CASSEGSVSYNEQFF. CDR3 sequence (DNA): TGTGCCAGCAGTGAAGGGTCAGTCTCCTACAATGAGCAGTTCTTC.

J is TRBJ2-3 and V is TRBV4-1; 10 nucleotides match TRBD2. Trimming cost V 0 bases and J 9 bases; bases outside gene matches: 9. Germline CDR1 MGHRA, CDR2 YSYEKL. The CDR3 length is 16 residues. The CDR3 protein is CASSQDWSGGARTQYF. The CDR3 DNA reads TGCGCCAGCAGCCAAGATTGGAGCGGGGGGGCCAGGACGCAGTATTTT.

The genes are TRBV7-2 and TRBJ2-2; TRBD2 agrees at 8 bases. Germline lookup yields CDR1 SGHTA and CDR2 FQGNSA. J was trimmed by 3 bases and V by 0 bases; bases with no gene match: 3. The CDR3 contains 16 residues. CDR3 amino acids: CASSLAPSGYTGELFF. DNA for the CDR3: TGTGCCAGCAGCTTAGCGCCTAGCGGGTACACCGGGGAGCTGTTTTTT.

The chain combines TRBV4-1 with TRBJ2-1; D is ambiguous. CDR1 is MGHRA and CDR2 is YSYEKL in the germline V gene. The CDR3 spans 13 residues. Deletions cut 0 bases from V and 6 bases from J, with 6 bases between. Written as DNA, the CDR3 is TGCGCCAGCAGCCAAGAGTACCTCAATGAGCAGTTCTTC. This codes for CASSQEYLNEQFF.

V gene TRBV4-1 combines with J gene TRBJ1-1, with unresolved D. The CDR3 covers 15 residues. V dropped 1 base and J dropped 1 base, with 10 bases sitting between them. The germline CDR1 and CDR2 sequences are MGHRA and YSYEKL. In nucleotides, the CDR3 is TGCGCCAGCAGCCAAGCACTGACTTCGAACACTGAAGCTTTCTTT. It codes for CASSQALTSNTEAFF.

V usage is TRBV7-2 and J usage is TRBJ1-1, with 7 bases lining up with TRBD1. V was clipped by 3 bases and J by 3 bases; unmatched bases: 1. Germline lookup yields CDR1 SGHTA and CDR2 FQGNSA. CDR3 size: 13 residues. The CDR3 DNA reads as TGTGCCAGCAGCTTGGACAGGCACACTGAAGCTTTCTTT. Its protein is CASSLDRHTEAFF.

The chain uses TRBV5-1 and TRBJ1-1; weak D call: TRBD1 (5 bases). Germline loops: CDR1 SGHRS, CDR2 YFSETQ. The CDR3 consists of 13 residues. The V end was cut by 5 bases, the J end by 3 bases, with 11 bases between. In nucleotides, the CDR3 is TGCGCCAGCAGACGGGGGACTGACACTGAAGCTTTCTTT. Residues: CASRRGTDTEAFF.

Here the CDR3 DNA reads TGTGCCAGCAGTAGGACGGGGGGGGTATACGAGCAGTACTTC. Protein product: CASSRTGGVYEQYF. The V call is TRBV2, the J call TRBJ2-7; 8 nucleotides agree with TRBD2. Germline CDR1 SNHLY, CDR2 FYNNEI. V was pared by 5 bases and J by 4 bases, with 7 bases of the junction left unmatched. This CDR3 region has 14 residues.

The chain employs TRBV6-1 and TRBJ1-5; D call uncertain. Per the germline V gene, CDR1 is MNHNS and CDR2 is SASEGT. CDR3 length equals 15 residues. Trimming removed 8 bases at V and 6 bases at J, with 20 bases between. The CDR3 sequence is CASWVEARKGQPQHF. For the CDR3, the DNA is TGTGCCAGCTGGGTTGAGGCTAGGAAAGGTCAGCCCCAGCATTTT.

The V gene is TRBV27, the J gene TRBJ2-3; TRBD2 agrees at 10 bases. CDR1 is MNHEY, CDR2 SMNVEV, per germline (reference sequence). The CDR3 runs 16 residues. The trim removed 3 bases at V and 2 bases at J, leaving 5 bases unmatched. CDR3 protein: CASSFIAGGPTDTQYF. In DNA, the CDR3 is TGTGCCAGCAGTTTCATAGCGGGGGGCCCCACAGATACGCAGTATTTT.

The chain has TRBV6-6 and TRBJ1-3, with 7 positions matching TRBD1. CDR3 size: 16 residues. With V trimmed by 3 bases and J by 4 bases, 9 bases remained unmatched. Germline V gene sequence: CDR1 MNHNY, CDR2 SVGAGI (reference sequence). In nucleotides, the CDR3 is TGTGCCAGCAGTTATGCCGGGACAGCTTTCGGAAACACCATATATTTT. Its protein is CASSYAGTAFGNTIYF.